One and the same sample provided the 14 T cell receptor beta chains below, sequenced in a study of long-term antiretroviral therapy in people with HIV. Researchers report immunoSEQ v3.0 was run at survey level. This table comes from immunoSEQ multiplex PCR, and its TCRdb copy is limited to in-frame clones, with some not included. This sample has fewer than 40,000 clones, with 85% found just once. Material: unsorted PBMCs, obtained 3.1 years after starting antiretroviral therapy. The receptors come from a woman between 50 and 59 years old with HIV.

This clone was seen once. Germline and junction disagree at one end, which may indicate a read error. This rearrangement joins TRBV5-6 to TRBJ1-2; 11 bases agree with TRBD1. This CDR3 is built from 15 residues. Per germline, CDR1 SGHDT and CDR2 YYEEEE. The CDR3 nucleotides read TGTGCCAGCAGCTTGGGACCGGGACAGGGGGTGATCGTCCCCTTC. It translates to CASSLGPGQGVIVPF.

This clone was observed once. J is TRBJ1-4 and V is TRBV2; no firm D call. The germline V and J ends were trimmed by 7 bases and 1 base, with 7 bases remaining between them. Germline V CDR1 and CDR2: SNHLY, FYNNEI. The CDR3 is 13 amino acids. CDR3 protein: CASKRRTNEKLFF. CDR3 in DNA: TGTGCCAGCAAGAGGAGAACTAATGAAAAACTGTTTTTT.

The chain combines TRBV7-3 with TRBJ1-1; D not resolved. Trimming shortened V by 5 bases and J by 6 bases, and 16 bases separated the two germline ends. The length of the CDR3 is 14 residues. CDR1 and CDR2 from the germline V gene are SGHTA and FQGTGA. The CDR3 DNA sequence: TGTGCCAGCAGCCCCAACCCCCTGACGGCTGAAGCTTTCTTT. This translates into CASSPNPLTAEAFF.

This clone has just a few counts. The chain employs TRBV6-5 and TRBJ1-6; D gene uncertain. This CDR3 comprises 15 residues. Between the trimmed V and J ends, which lost 0 bases and 7 bases, there was a span of 10 bases. CDR1 and CDR2 from the germline V gene are MNHEY and SVGAGI. CDR3 region: CASSYSGSKNSPLHF. CDR3 DNA sequence: TGTGCCAGCAGTTACTCGGGCAGCAAAAATTCACCCCTCCACTTT.

This chain joins TRBV5-1 and TRBJ2-1; 12 bases fit TRBD2. Germline CDR1 SGHRS, CDR2 YFSETQ. Trimming removed 4 bases from V and 3 bases from J; junction bases left unmatched: 8. The CDR3 loop spans 17 amino acids. Here the CDR3 DNA reads TGCGCCAGCAGCCGGCAGACTAGCGGGGGACTCTACAATGAGCAGTTCTTC. Its protein product is CASSRQTSGGLYNEQFF.

The V and J genes are TRBV11-2 and TRBJ1-2, with D tentatively TRBD1 (6 bases). From germline, CDR1 is SGHAT and CDR2 FQNNGV. The CDR3 is made up of 14 amino acids. The V and J ends lost 5 bases and 4 bases respectively, with 14 bases between them. CDR3 sequence (DNA): TGTGCCAGCAGCCCGCCGCGGGGGGCCTATGGCTACACCTTC. Its protein product is CASSPPRGAYGYTF.

The chain has TRBV30 and TRBJ2-2, with a possible D match to TRBD1 (5 bases). Per germline, CDR1 GTSNPN and CDR2 SVGIG (reference sequence). This CDR3 is built from 16 residues. V shed 0 bases and J shed 1 base, with 12 bases lying between them. Here the CDR3 DNA reads TGTGCCTGGAGTGTAGAACAGGTCAAGAACACCGGGGAGCTGTTTTTT. Its protein is CAWSVEQVKNTGELFF.

V and J are TRBV2 and TRBJ1-6; TRBD1 is a possible D gene (6 bases). The CDR3 is made up of 16 amino acids. Germline V lookup: CDR1 SNHLY, CDR2 FYNNEI. V gave up 3 bases and J gave up 7 bases, with 16 bases separating them. The CDR3 nucleotides read TGTGCCAGCAGTGATTCCACCGAGGGGGTGAATTCACCCCTCCACTTT. Translated, it gives CASSDSTEGVNSPLHF.

The V and J genes are TRBV9 and TRBJ2-2; D gene uncertain. Trimming shortened V by 0 bases and J by 4 bases, and 7 bases separated the two germline ends. The germline V gene encodes CDR1 SGDLS and CDR2 YYNGEE. CDR3 length: 14 residues. The chain's CDR3 is CASSVGVSTGELFF. Written as DNA, the CDR3 is TGTGCCAGCAGCGTAGGGGTATCCACCGGGGAGCTGTTTTTT.

This sequence joins TRBV7-9 and TRBJ2-1; perhaps D is TRBD1 or TRBD2 (6 bases each). Per germline, CDR1 SEHNR and CDR2 FQNEAQ (reference sequence). The CDR3 loop spans 15 amino acids. V lost 3 bases to trimming and J lost 6 bases, with 15 bases between them. This chain's CDR3 is CASSFLGGGSNEQFF. CDR3 DNA: TGTGCCAGCAGCTTCCTCGGAGGGGGGAGCAATGAGCAGTTCTTC.

CDR3 DNA: TGTGCCAGCTCACCAGCAGGGGGCAAGTATGGCTACACCTTC. Encoded protein: CASSPAGGKYGYTF. V and J are TRBV18 and TRBJ1-2, with 8 positions matching TRBD1. CDR3 size: 14 residues. The germline gives CDR1 KGHSH, CDR2 LQKENI. The junction had 4 bases not matched to a gene; V was cut back by 2 bases and J by 5 bases.

The rearrangement links TRBV5-1 to TRBJ2-6, with 8 bases identical to TRBD1. Per germline, CDR1 SGHRS and CDR2 YFSETQ. The V segment lost 8 bases and the J segment 0 bases; nucleotides outside the gene matches: 4. The CDR3 contains 15 residues. CDR3 in DNA: TGCGCCAGTACACAGGGGGGCTCTGGGGCCAACGTCCTGACTTTC. Its protein is CASTQGGSGANVLTF.

This clone was observed a few times. The V and J genes are TRBV27 and TRBJ1-2, with 9 positions matching TRBD1. Germline CDR1 reads MNHEY; CDR2 reads SMNVEV (reference sequence). This CDR3 is built from 15 residues. V was clipped by 3 bases and J by 4 bases; unmatched bases: 6. The CDR3, as DNA: TGTGCCAGCAGTTTCCTCGGGACAGGGTTCTATGGCTACACCTTC. This encodes CASSFLGTGFYGYTF.

The chain joins TRBV7-9 to TRBJ1-2; the D gene is possibly TRBD1 (6 bases). The CDR3 spans 16 residues. Germline V gene lookup returns CDR1 SEHNR and CDR2 FQNEAQ (reference sequence). Trimming took off 4 bases at V and 4 bases at J, with 19 bases between the two ends. The DNA of the CDR3 is TGTGCCAGCAGCTCATACAGGGCGTCGAGCCTCTATGGCTACACCTTC. Translating it yields CASSSYRASSLYGYTF.